These 9 T cell receptor beta chains came from one sample sequenced in a study of control samples from healthy donors and cancer patients. Assay: immunoSEQ multiplex PCR; the TCRdb copy retains only in-frame clones and omits some. The repertoire has 150,000 to 200,000 clones, around 90% of them found once; the top ten carry 4% to 6%. The sequenced sample consisted of blood. Receptors were obtained from a woman aged 25 to 39 in good health.

V usage is TRBV27 and J usage is TRBJ2-7; 7 bases agree with TRBD1. V gave up 5 bases and J gave up 3 bases; unmatched junction bases: 7. The CDR3 is made up of 14 amino acids. Per germline, CDR1 MNHEY and CDR2 SMNVEV (reference sequence). The CDR3 nucleotides are TGTGCCAGCAGTCCCAGGACAGGACACTACGAGCAGTACTTC. Translation gives CASSPRTGHYEQYF.

This rearrangement joins TRBV5-1 to TRBJ2-2; the D is unclear. The germline V and J ends were trimmed by 4 bases and 7 bases, with 14 bases remaining between them. There are 14 residues in the CDR3. The germline V gene has CDR1 SGHRS and CDR2 YFSETQ. This CDR3 is CASSHRAAIGELFF. The CDR3 DNA sequence: TGCGCCAGCAGCCACCGGGCCGCTATCGGGGAGCTGTTTTTT.

The chain recombines TRBV6-5 with TRBJ1-1; TRBD1 aligns across 11 bases. CDR1 is MNHEY and CDR2 is SVGAGI in the germline V gene. V lost 2 bases, J lost 7 bases, and 0 bases stayed unmatched. The CDR3 has 13 residues. CDR3 residues: CASSYGTGGEAFF. DNA for the CDR3: TGTGCCAGCAGTTACGGGACAGGGGGTGAAGCTTTCTTT.

V and J are TRBV4-1 and TRBJ1-5; no reliable D call. This CDR3 spans 15 amino acids. Deletions cut 1 base from V and 5 bases from J, with 12 bases between. Germline V gives CDR1 MGHRA, CDR2 YSYEKL. The CDR3 region is CASSQAPPNYQPQHF. As DNA, the CDR3 is TGCGCCAGCAGCCAAGCCCCCCCCAATTATCAGCCCCAGCATTTT.

The chain combines TRBV2 with TRBJ2-1, with 11 bases aligning to TRBD2. J lost 5 bases, V lost 8 bases, and 11 bases had no gene match. Germline V gene sequence: CDR1 SNHLY, CDR2 FYNNEI. The CDR3 length is 16 residues. The chain's CDR3 is CASFWTGTSGHNEQFF. The CDR3 region has the DNA TGTGCCAGCTTTTGGACAGGGACTAGCGGACACAATGAGCAGTTCTTC.

CDR3 bases: TGTGCCAGCAGCCAGCGCATTCCCCATGAGAACACTGAAGCTTTCTTT. Its translation is CASSQRIPHENTEAFF. The gene calls are TRBV3-1 (or the pseudogene TRBV3-2) and TRBJ1-1; D is unclear. V dropped 3 bases and J dropped 1 base, with 15 bases sitting between them. In germline, CDR1 is LGHDT, CDR2 YNNKEL (reference sequence). The CDR3 contains 16 residues.

CDR3 region: CASSFASGLLTDTQYF. The CDR3 nucleotides read TGTGCCAGCAGCTTCGCCTCGGGACTCCTCACAGATACGCAGTATTTT. The chain carries TRBV7-9 and TRBJ2-3; possibly TRBD2 for D (6 bases). Per the germline V gene, CDR1 is SEHNR and CDR2 is FQNEAQ (reference sequence). V lost 3 bases and J lost 2, with 15 bases in between. This CDR3 region has 16 residues.

The V and J genes are TRBV5-1 and TRBJ2-2, with D maybe TRBD1 (5 bases). This CDR3 spans 15 amino acids. CDR1 is SGHRS and CDR2 is YFSETQ in the germline V gene. Trimming removed 5 bases from V and 6 bases from J, with 17 bases in between. CDR3 nucleotide sequence: TGCGCCAGCAGTAAAGGGCAGGGAAGGGCCGGGGAGCTGTTTTTT. Its protein is CASSKGQGRAGELFF.

The chain links TRBV5-1 to TRBJ1-1, with 8 positions matching TRBD1. The CDR3 totals 16 residues. The germline CDR1 and CDR2 sequences are SGHRS and YFSETQ. The junction had 9 bases not matched to a gene; V was cut back by 4 bases and J by 1 base. The CDR3, as DNA: TGCGCCAGCAGCCTAACCGGACAGGGAAAGAACACTGAAGCTTTCTTT. It codes for CASSLTGQGKNTEAFF.